The 10 T cell receptor beta chains presented below share a single source sample, sequenced in a study of T cell responses to AZD1222 COVID-19 vaccine. Using immunoSEQ multiplex PCR, the repertoire was profiled, and TCRdb retains in-frame clones only, with some absent. The table shows around 110,000 clones, with more than 85% occurring only once. This specimen was peripheral blood, taken on day 0 of AZD1222 vaccination. Source of these receptors: an adult in good health.

The chain employs TRBV29-1 and TRBJ1-2; D gene unclear. The germline V gene has CDR1 SQVTM and CDR2 ANQGSEA. Trimming stripped 4 bases from V and 6 bases from J, with 9 bases between. The CDR3 spans 11 residues. CDR3 in DNA: TGCAGCGTTGTGCCGGGAGATGGCTACACCTTC. This translates into CSVVPGDGYTF.

This chain joins TRBV5-5 and TRBJ1-2; TRBD1 matches at 9 bases. Germline trimming cut 2 bases from V and 4 bases from J; bases unmatched to any gene: 6. Germline V lookup: CDR1 SGHKS, CDR2 YYEKEE (reference sequence). The CDR3 contains 15 residues. The CDR3 loop reads CASSLQGASTYGYTF. The CDR3, as DNA: TGTGCCAGCAGCTTACAGGGGGCTTCCACCTATGGCTACACCTTC.

The chain links TRBV30 to TRBJ2-1; D gene unclear. Trimming stripped 4 bases from V and 3 bases from J, with 16 bases between. The CDR3 consists of 15 residues. Germline CDR1 reads GTSNPN; CDR2 reads SVGIG (reference sequence). The CDR3 coding sequence is TGTGCCTGGATCCCGGACCAAGCTGGCTACAATGAGCAGTTCTTC. It yields the protein CAWIPDQAGYNEQFF.

The chain combines TRBV9 with TRBJ1-1; D is possibly TRBD1 (5 bases). Trimming left V 3 bases short and J 5 bases short, with 14 bases between. The V gene's germline CDR1 is SGDLS and CDR2 YYNGEE. This CDR3 has 14 residues. CDR3 protein: CASSAGPGGTEAFF. The CDR3 nucleotides are TGTGCCAGCAGCGCTGGACCCGGGGGGACTGAAGCTTTCTTT.

This clone was observed a single time. CDR3 sequence reads: CASSPPGRGANEKLFF. In nucleotides, the CDR3 is TGTGCCAGCTCACCACCTGGCAGGGGCGCGAATGAAAAACTGTTTTTT. This chain uses TRBV18 with TRBJ1-4; maybe TRBD1 (6 bases). Per the germline V gene, CDR1 is KGHSH and CDR2 is LQKENI. The CDR3 covers 16 residues. With 0 bases removed from V and 5 bases from J, the gap between germline ends came to 13 bases.

The count of this clone is one. The chain couples TRBV28 to TRBJ1-4; D call uncertain. The V end lost 8 bases, the J end lost 8 bases, and 12 bases lay between the germline ends. This CDR3 is built from 12 residues. CDR1 MDHEN and CDR2 SYDVKM come from the germline V gene. CDR3 sequence reads: CASRSSREKLFF. The CDR3 DNA reads as TGTGCCAGCCGGTCCTCCCGGGAAAAACTGTTTTTT.

V gene TRBV9 combines with J gene TRBJ1-3; no clear D. This CDR3 contains 13 residues. V was shortened by 2 bases and J by 7 bases, with 10 bases between the two germline ends. Germline V gives CDR1 SGDLS, CDR2 YYNGEE. This chain's CDR3 is CASSVGERNTIYF. CDR3 bases: TGTGCCAGCAGCGTGGGCGAGAGGAACACCATATATTTT.

The chain carries TRBV5-4 and TRBJ1-4, with unresolved D. The germline CDR1 and CDR2 sequences are SGHNT and YYREEE (reference sequence). The CDR3 is 14 amino acids. Trimming shortened V by 1 base and J by 7 bases, and 11 bases separated the two germline ends. CDR3 DNA: TGTGCCAGCAGCTTGTTTGGGATCGGTGAAAAACTGTTTTTT. Translated: CASSLFGIGEKLFF.

The chain couples TRBV2 to TRBJ2-7; possible D gene TRBD1, 6 bases. The CDR3 runs to 13 residues. V dropped 3 bases and J dropped 2 bases, with 8 bases sitting between them. The germline CDR1 and CDR2 sequences are SNHLY and FYNNEI. The CDR3 DNA reads TGTGCCAGCAGTGAGAAGGGGGCCTACGAGCAGTACTTC. Translation gives CASSEKGAYEQYF.

This rearrangement joins TRBV2 to TRBJ1-2, with 10 bases matching TRBD1. The ends lost 10 bases at V and 3 bases at J; junction bases unmatched: 5. This CDR3 spans 13 amino acids. Looked up from germline, CDR1 is SNHLY and CDR2 is FYNNEI. CDR3 in DNA: TGTGCCACCAGACAGGGGGCTTACTATGGCTACACCTTC. It is translated as CATRQGAYYGYTF.